The entry below describes one T cell receptor beta chain. These data originate in a study of OX40 agonist ivuxolimab in advanced cancers. From germline, CDR1 is MDHEN and CDR2 SYDVKM. V was clipped by 1 base and J by 5 bases, with 6 bases between them. The CDR3 has 13 residues. The table came from immunoSEQ multiplex PCR; TCRdb's copy has only in-frame clones and leaves some out. The data hold around 75,000 clones, with 89% observed a single time. The sequences come from CD4+ or CD8+ T cells sorted from blood, collected in a trial of the OX40 agonist ivuxolimab. This TCR came from an adult with an advanced solid tumor such as melanoma, head and neck, liver or kidney cancer. V is TRBV28 and J is TRBJ1-5; D is undetermined. CDR3 DNA sequence: TGTGCCAGCAGTTTATTGAGGGATCAGCCCCAGCATTTT. This translates into CASSLLRDQPQHF.